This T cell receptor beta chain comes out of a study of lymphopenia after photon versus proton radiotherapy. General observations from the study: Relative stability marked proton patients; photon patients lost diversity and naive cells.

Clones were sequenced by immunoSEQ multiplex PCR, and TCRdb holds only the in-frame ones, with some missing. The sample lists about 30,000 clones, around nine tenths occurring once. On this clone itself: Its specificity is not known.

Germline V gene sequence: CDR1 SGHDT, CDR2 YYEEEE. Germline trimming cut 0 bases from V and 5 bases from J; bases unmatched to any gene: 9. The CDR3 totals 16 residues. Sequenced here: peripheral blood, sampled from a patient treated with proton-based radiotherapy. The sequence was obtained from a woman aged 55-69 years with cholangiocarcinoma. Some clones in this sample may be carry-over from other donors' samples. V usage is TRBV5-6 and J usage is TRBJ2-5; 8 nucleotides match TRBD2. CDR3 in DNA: TGTGCCAGCAGCTTGGCGGGAGGGCCCATAGGGGAGACCCAGTACTTC. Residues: CASSLAGGPIGETQYF.